This entry lists 9 T cell receptor beta chains sequenced from one sample in a study of blood T cells in healthy people across ages. A second roughly 7 to 12 cycle PCR used barcoded and J-beta primers. TCRdb itself ran the 5' RACE reads through MiXCR, one entry per CDR3 protein. The data contain approximately 690,000 distinct CDR3 sequences, 40% to 45% of them singletons. Input material: blood. The receptors shown here come from a man older than 75 in good health.

A few counts support this clonotype. J is TRBJ2-3 and V is TRBV18; 11 bases map to TRBD2. Germline-derived CDR1 and CDR2 are KGHSH and LQKENI. The CDR3 extends over 14 amino acids. V was clipped by 5 bases and J by 5 bases; unmatched bases: 3. The CDR3 nucleotides are TGTGCCAGCTCAAAACTAGCGGGAGTAGATACGCAGTATTTT. Its translation: CASSKLAGVDTQYF.

The J gene is TRBJ2-5, the V gene TRBV5-1; D gene unclear. The length of the CDR3 is 14 residues. Per the germline V gene, CDR1 is SGHRS and CDR2 is YFSETQ. Trimming took off 4 bases at V and 4 bases at J, with 14 bases between the two ends. DNA of the CDR3: TGCGCCAGCAGCGTGGACGTGGGTGTAGAGACCCAGTACTTC. As protein: CASSVDVGVETQYF.

Of note for this clonotype: This could be a read error, since a much larger clone is one nucleotide away. V usage is TRBV9 and J usage is TRBJ2-1; TRBD2 matches 13 bases. V lost 0 bases and J lost 5; bases outside the gene matches: 2. The CDR3 consists of 16 residues. CDR1 is SGDLS and CDR2 is YYNGEE in the germline V gene. In DNA form, the CDR3 reads TGTGCCAGCAGCGTAGGGGGGACTAGCGGGGACAATGAGCAGTTCTTC. Translation: CASSVGGTSGDNEQFF.

For the CDR3, the DNA is TGCAGTGCCCCAATGTTTTCCGACAGAGGCGAGCAGTACTTC. Translated, it gives CSAPMFSDRGEQYF. The chain employs TRBV20-1 and TRBJ2-7; possibly TRBD1 for D (5 bases). The V and J ends lost 6 bases and 6 bases respectively, with 21 bases between them. The V gene's germline CDR1 is DFQATT and CDR2 SNEGSKA (reference sequence). CDR3 length: 14 amino acids.

The J gene is TRBJ2-2, the V gene TRBV10-2, with D possibly being TRBD1 (5 bases). CDR1 is WSHSY, CDR2 SAAADI, per germline. Deletions cut 5 bases from V and 3 bases from J, with 16 bases between. The CDR3 is 16 amino acids. The CDR3: CASSTNKGRDTGELFF. The CDR3 nucleotides are TGCGCCAGCAGTACCAATAAGGGGCGCGACACCGGGGAGCTGTTTTTT.

The sample holds a few counts of this clonotype. The chain joins TRBV25-1 to TRBJ2-5; D remains unclear. Between the trimmed V and J ends, which lost 8 bases and 0 bases, there was a span of 10 bases. The CDR3 runs 13 residues. The V gene's germline CDR1 is MGHDK and CDR2 SYGVNS. In DNA, the CDR3 is TGTGCCAGCCGGACGGAAAACCAAGAGACCCAGTACTTC. This translates into CASRTENQETQYF.

This clonotype was detected once. The rearrangement links TRBV4-1 to TRBJ2-5; TRBD2 agrees at 11 bases. CDR3 size: 18 residues. Germline CDR1 reads MGHRA; CDR2 reads YSYEKL. J gave up 1 base and V 1 base, and 8 bases lay outside the gene matches. The CDR3 spells CASSQATGTSGAQETQYF. CDR3 nucleotide sequence: TGCGCCAGCAGCCAAGCAACTGGGACTAGCGGAGCCCAAGAGACCCAGTACTTC.

This clonotype was seen many times. The rearrangement joins TRBV29-1 to TRBJ2-7; 9 nucleotides line up with TRBD2. Trimming at V came to 7 bases and at J to 2 bases, leaving 9 bases not matched to a gene. The length of the CDR3 is 14 residues. Germline V lookup: CDR1 SQVTM, CDR2 ANQGSEA. The CDR3 loop reads CSAIAGATTYEQYF. The CDR3 nucleotides read TGCAGCGCCATAGCGGGAGCGACAACCTACGAGCAGTACTTC.

This clonotype occurred a few times. The CDR3 region is CASSPPTGTYNEQFF. For the CDR3, the DNA is TGTGCCAGCAGCCCACCGACAGGGACCTACAATGAGCAGTTCTTC. The rearrangement links TRBV9 to TRBJ2-1; TRBD1 matches at 7 bases. Per germline, CDR1 SGDLS and CDR2 YYNGEE. J gave up 2 bases and V 4 bases, and 6 bases lay outside the gene matches. This CDR3 is 15 amino acids long.